This T cell receptor beta chain was sequenced in a study of blood T cell repertoires in COVID-19. About the study: Donors in the United States, Italy and Spain gave samples during acute or convalescent COVID-19.

CDR1 is SGHVS, CDR2 FQNEAQ, per germline. J gave up 3 bases and V 5 bases, and 11 bases lay outside the gene matches. The CDR3 runs 18 residues. Using immunoSEQ multiplex PCR, the repertoire was profiled, and TCRdb retains in-frame clones only, with some absent. The table has approximately 190,000 clones, about 86% seen once. The study assigned cohorts using participant-reported clinical history. Recovered status in Cohort 3 required two negative PCRs, clearance, or symptom resolution. The receptor was isolated from a man aged 35 to 55 who had recovered from COVID-19. Sample: PBMCs or T cells enriched from blood (not recorded which). The chain carries TRBV7-8 and TRBJ2-5; the match to TRBD2 covers 14 bases. The CDR3 here is CASSLYILGLAGEETQYF. In DNA, the CDR3 is TGTGCCAGCAGCCTTTACATATTGGGACTAGCGGGGGAAGAGACCCAGTACTTC. Full variable domain (rest looked up from reference TRBV7-8 and TRBJ2-5): GAGVSQSPRYKVAKRGQDVALRCDPISGHVSLFWYQQALGQGPEFLTYFQNEAQLDKSGLPSDRFFAERPEGSVSTLKIQRTQQEDSAVYLCASSLYILGLAGEETQYFGPGTRLLVL.